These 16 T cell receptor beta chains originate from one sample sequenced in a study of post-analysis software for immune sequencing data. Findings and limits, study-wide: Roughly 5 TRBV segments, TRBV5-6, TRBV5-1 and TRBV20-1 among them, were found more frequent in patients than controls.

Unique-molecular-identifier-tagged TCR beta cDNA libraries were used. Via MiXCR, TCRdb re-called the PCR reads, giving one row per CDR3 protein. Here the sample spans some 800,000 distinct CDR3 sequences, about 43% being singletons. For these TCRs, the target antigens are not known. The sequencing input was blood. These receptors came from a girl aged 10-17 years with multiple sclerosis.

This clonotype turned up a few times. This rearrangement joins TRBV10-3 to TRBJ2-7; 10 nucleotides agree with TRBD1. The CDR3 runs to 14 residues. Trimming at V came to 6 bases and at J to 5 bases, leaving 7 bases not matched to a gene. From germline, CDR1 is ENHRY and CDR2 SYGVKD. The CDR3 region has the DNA TGTGCCATCAGGGCCGGGACAGGGGACCACGAGCAGTACTTC. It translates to CAIRAGTGDHEQYF.

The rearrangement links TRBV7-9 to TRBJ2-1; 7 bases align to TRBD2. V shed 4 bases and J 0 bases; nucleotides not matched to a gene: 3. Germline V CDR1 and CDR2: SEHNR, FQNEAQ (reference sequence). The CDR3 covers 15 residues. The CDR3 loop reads CASSSRTSSYNEQFF. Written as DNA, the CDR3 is TGTGCCAGCAGCTCCAGGACTAGCTCCTACAATGAGCAGTTCTTC.

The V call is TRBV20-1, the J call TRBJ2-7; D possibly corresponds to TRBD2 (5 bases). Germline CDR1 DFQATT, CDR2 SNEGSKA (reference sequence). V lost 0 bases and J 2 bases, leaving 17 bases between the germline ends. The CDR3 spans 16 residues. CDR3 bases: TGCAGTGCTAGAGATGAGTCCGGGGATAGGACCTACGAGCAGTACTTC. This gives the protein CSARDESGDRTYEQYF.

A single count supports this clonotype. In DNA, the CDR3 is TGTGCCAGCGCGGACAGTGGAAGACATCGGGGCTACACCTTC. Its protein product is CASADSGRHRGYTF. The chain uses TRBV14 and TRBJ1-2; D is perhaps TRBD1 (6 bases). CDR3 length: 14 residues. Trimming removed 8 bases at V and 8 bases at J, with 21 bases between. Germline loops: CDR1 SGHDN, CDR2 FVKESK.

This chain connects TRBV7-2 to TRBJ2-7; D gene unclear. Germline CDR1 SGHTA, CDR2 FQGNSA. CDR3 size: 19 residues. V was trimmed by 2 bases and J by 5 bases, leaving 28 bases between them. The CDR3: CASSLFAPNSGTLGNEQYF. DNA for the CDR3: TGTGCCAGCAGCTTATTTGCCCCCAATTCAGGAACCCTAGGGAACGAGCAGTACTTC. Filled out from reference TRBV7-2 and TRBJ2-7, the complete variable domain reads GAGVSQSPSNKVTEKGKDVELRCDPISGHTALYWYRQSLGQGLEFLIYFQGNSAPDKSGLPSDRFSAERTGGSVSTLTIQRTQQEDSAVYLCASSLFAPNSGTLGNEQYFGPGTRLTVT.

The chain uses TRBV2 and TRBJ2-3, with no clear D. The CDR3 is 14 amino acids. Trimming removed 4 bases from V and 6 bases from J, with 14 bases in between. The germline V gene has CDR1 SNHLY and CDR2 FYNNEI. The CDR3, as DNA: TGTGCCAGCAGTGTAAGGTTAGCCGCCGATACGCAGTATTTT. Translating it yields CASSVRLAADTQYF.

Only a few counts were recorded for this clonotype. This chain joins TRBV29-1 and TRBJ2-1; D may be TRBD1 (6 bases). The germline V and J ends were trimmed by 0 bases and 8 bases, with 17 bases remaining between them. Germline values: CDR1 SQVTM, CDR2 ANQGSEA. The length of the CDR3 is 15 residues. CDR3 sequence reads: CSVEDIQGRSDEQFF. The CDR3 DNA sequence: TGCAGCGTTGAAGATATTCAGGGGCGCTCGGATGAGCAGTTCTTC.

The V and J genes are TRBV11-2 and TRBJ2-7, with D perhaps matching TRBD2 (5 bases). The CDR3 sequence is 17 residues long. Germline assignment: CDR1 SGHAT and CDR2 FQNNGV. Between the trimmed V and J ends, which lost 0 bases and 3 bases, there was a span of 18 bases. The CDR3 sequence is CASSLDPDYPVDYEQYF. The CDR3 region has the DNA TGTGCCAGCAGCTTAGATCCCGACTACCCGGTAGACTACGAGCAGTACTTC.

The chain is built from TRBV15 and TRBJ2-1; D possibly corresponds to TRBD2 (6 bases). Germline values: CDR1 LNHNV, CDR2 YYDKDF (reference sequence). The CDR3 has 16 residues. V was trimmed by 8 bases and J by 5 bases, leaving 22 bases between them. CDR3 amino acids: CATGRTTSPSNNEQFF. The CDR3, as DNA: TGTGCCACCGGGAGGACCACCAGTCCTAGTAACAATGAGCAGTTCTTC.

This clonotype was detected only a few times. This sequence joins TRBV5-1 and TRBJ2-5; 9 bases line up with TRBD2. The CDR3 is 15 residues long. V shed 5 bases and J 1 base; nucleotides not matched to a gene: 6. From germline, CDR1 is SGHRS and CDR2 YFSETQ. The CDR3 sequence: CASSQLAGPQETQYF. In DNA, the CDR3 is TGCGCCAGCAGTCAGCTAGCGGGGCCCCAAGAGACCCAGTACTTC.

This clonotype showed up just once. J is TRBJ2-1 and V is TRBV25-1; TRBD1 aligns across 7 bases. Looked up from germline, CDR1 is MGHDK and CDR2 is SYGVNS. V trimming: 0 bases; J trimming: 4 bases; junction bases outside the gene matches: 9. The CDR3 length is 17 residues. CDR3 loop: CASSEYYTGQQYNEQFF. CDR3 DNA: TGTGCCAGCAGTGAATATTACACGGGACAGCAATACAATGAGCAGTTCTTC.

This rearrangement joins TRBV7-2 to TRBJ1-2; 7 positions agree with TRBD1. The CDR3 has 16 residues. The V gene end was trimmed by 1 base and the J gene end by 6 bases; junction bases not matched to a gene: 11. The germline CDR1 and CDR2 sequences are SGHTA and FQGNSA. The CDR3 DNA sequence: TGTGCCAGCAGCTTAGACGGGGCGATAGGGGGCCATGGCTACACCTTC. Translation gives CASSLDGAIGGHGYTF.

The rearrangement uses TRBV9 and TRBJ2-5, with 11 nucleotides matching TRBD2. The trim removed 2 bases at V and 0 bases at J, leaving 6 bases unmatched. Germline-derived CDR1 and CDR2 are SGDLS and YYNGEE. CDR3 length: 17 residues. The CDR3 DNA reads TGTGCCAGCAGCGTGGGACTAGCGGAATCGTACCAAGAGACCCAGTACTTC. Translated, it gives CASSVGLAESYQETQYF.

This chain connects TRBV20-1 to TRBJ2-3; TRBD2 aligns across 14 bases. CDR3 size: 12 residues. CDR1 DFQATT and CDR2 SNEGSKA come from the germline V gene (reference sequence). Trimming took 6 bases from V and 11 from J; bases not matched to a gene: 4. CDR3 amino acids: CSAGTSGGKQYF. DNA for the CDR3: TGCAGTGCGGGGACTAGCGGGGGCAAGCAGTATTTT.

The DNA for the CDR3 is TGTGCCATCAACCCCGGGACAGGGGAGACCCAGTACTTC. It translates to CAINPGTGETQYF. V gene TRBV10-3 combines with J gene TRBJ2-5; 9 positions agree with TRBD1. This CDR3 region has 13 residues. Per germline, CDR1 ENHRY and CDR2 SYGVKD. J gave up 5 bases and V 7 bases, and 5 bases lay outside the gene matches.

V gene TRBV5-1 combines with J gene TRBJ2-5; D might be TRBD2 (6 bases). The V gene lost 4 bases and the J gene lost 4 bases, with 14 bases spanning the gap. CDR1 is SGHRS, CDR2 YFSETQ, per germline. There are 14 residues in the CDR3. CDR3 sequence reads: CASSMVAGRETQYF. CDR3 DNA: TGCGCCAGCAGCATGGTGGCGGGACGAGAGACCCAGTACTTC.